Sequencing of this TCR beta chain was carried out in a study of blood T cell repertoires in COVID-19. Study summary: Spain, Italy and the United States supplied samples that represented acute and convalescent COVID-19. Sample material is recorded as cDNA or gDNA derived from T cells, B-cell-depleted T cells, or PBMCs.

This CDR3 is built from 14 residues. The ends lost 4 bases at V and 6 bases at J; junction bases unmatched: 5. Germline V CDR1 and CDR2: KGHDR, SFDVKD. The assay was immunoSEQ multiplex PCR, and TCRdb's table has in-frame clones only and misses some. Altogether just over 300,000 clones are present, 70% to 90% being singletons, with the ten largest covering about 4%. This clone was seen only a few times. Each participant's cohort was designated according to participant-reported clinical history. This chain connects TRBV24-1 to TRBJ1-5; 7 bases match TRBD1. This receptor was obtained from a man aged 30 to 39 who had recovered from COVID-19. Material for sequencing was PBMCs or T cells enriched from blood (not recorded which). The CDR3 is CATSDPRTGQPQHF. Written as DNA, the CDR3 is TGTGCCACCAGTGACCCCAGGACAGGTCAGCCCCAGCATTTT.